The clone carrying this T cell receptor beta chain was counted once. The data stem from a study of blood T cell repertoires in COVID-19. Study at large: The samples span acute and convalescent COVID-19 from the United States, Italy and Spain. The analysed material was cDNA or gDNA that came from T cells, B-cell-depleted T cells, or PBMCs.

The V gene lost 7 bases and the J gene lost 0 bases, with 21 bases spanning the gap. The CDR3 length is 17 residues. In germline, CDR1 is LNHDA, CDR2 SQIVND (reference sequence). A Seattle source enrolled patients during active infection and followed them longitudinally. In the source study's methods: Amplified reference gene primers provided the basis for estimating nucleated cell counts. The method was immunoSEQ multiplex PCR; TCRdb's version includes in-frame clones alone and lacks a portion of them. D and trimming were read from the DNA, whereas the V and J calls and clone size are those reported in that table. Of under 250,000 clones in the sample, approximately 85% were seen once.

The specimen was peripheral blood. The sequence came from a woman aged 70 to 79 with COVID-19, enrolled during active disease. The J gene is TRBJ1-1, the V gene TRBV19; D possibly corresponds to TRBD1 (6 bases). Written as DNA, the CDR3 is TGTGCCAGTACCACGGGACACCTGAGGATTCTGAACACTGAAGCTTTCTTT. It is translated as CASTTGHLRILNTEAFF. Variable domain in full (rest from reference TRBV19 and TRBJ1-1): DGGITQSPKYLFRKEGQNVTLSCEQNLNHDAMYWYRQDPGQGLRLIYYSQIVNDFQKGDIAEGYSVSREKKESFPLTVTSAQKNPTAFYLCASTTGHLRILNTEAFFGQGTRLTVV.